The T cell receptor (beta chain) under discussion was sequenced for a study of blood T cell repertoires in COVID-19. The wider study: There were acute and convalescent COVID-19 samples, and they came from the United States, Italy and Spain. PBMCs, B-cell-depleted T cells, or T cells provided the cDNA or gDNA that made up the material.

In the source study's methods: Nucleated cell counts were estimated from reference gene primer amplification. Only in-frame clones appear in the TCRdb table, and some are missing; sequencing was by immunoSEQ multiplex PCR. Clone size and the V and J calls come from that table; the DNA yielded D and trimming. The sample records about 190,000 clones, less than 90% being singletons. Germline assignment: CDR1 MNHEY and CDR2 SVGAGI. With 2 bases removed from V and 10 bases from J, the gap between germline ends came to 18 bases. CDR3 size: 15 residues. The specimen sequenced was peripheral blood. This clonotype was sampled from a man between 25 and 39 years old with acute or convalescent COVID-19. The V call is TRBV6-5, the J call TRBJ1-5; D is possibly TRBD1 (5 bases). The CDR3: CASSYKAGNTLPQHF. CDR3 DNA: TGTGCCAGCAGTTACAAGGCAGGGAACACGTTACCCCAGCATTTT.